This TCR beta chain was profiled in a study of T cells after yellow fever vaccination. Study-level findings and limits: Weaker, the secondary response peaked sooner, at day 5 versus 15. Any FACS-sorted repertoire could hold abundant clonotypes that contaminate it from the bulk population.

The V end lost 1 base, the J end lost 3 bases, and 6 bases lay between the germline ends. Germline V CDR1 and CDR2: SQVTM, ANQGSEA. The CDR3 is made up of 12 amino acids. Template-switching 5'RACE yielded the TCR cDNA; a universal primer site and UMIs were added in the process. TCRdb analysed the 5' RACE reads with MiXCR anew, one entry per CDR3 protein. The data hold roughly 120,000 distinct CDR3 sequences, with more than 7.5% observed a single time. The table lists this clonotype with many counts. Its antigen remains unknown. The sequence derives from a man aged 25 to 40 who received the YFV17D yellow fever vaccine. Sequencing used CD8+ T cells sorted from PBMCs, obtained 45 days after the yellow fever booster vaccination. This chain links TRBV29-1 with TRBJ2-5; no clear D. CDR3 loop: CSVEGSEETQYF. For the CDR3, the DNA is TGCAGCGTTGAAGGTTCCGAAGAGACCCAGTACTTC.